One and the same sample provided the 9 T cell receptor beta chains below, sequenced in a study of shared clonotypes between healthy human individuals. The method was immunoSEQ multiplex PCR; TCRdb's version includes in-frame clones alone and lacks a portion of them. The table shows about 660,000 clones, with roughly 70% occurring only once. Sequencing was carried out using memory CD4+ T cells sorted from blood. Subset here: CD45RA-negative fraction. The receptors shown here come from a woman aged 30 to 39 in good health.

J is TRBJ2-1 and V is TRBV29-1; D gene unclear. The CDR3 is made up of 16 amino acids. The V end was cut by 5 bases, the J end by 4 bases, with 21 bases between. Germline CDR1 SQVTM, CDR2 ANQGSEA. The CDR3 nucleotides are TGCAGCGTTTCCCTCGCGATCCAACCCAAGTACAATGAGCAGTTCTTC. Translating gives CSVSLAIQPKYNEQFF.

The rearrangement links TRBV2 to TRBJ1-1, with 8 bases matching TRBD1. The CDR3 contains 15 residues. V gave up 4 bases and J gave up 1 base; unmatched junction bases: 5. Germline V gives CDR1 SNHLY, CDR2 FYNNEI. CDR3 residues: CASSVTGGGNTEAFF. The CDR3 coding sequence is TGTGCCAGCAGTGTAACAGGGGGGGGGAACACTGAAGCTTTCTTT.

This rearrangement joins TRBV28 to TRBJ1-2, with TRBD1 identical over 7 bases. This CDR3 has 16 amino acids. The germline V gene has CDR1 MDHEN and CDR2 SYDVKM. The V segment lost 2 bases and the J segment 4 bases; nucleotides outside the gene matches: 10. CDR3 amino acids: CASSLGARGNSYGYTF. The CDR3 nucleotides are TGTGCCAGCAGTTTAGGGGCCAGGGGGAACTCCTATGGCTACACCTTC.

The rearrangement uses TRBV6-1 and TRBJ1-1; D perhaps matches TRBD1 (5 bases). Trimming removed 1 base at V and 4 bases at J, with 16 bases between. This CDR3 has 16 residues. Germline V CDR1 and CDR2: MNHNS, SASEGT. This CDR3 is CASSEEAGRVATEAFF. The DNA for the CDR3 is TGTGCCAGCAGTGAAGAGGCTGGCAGGGTGGCCACTGAAGCTTTCTTT.

This rearrangement joins TRBV5-1 to TRBJ1-3; D gene uncertain. The germline CDR1 and CDR2 sequences are SGHRS and YFSETQ. Trimming pared 4 bases from V and 0 bases from J, leaving 17 bases between. The CDR3 has 17 amino acids. CDR3 coding DNA: TGCGCCAGCAGCCCGCCTTCGGGCGCTGGCTCTGGAAACACCATATATTTT. It codes for CASSPPSGAGSGNTIYF.

The chain recombines TRBV20-1 with TRBJ2-1; no reliable D call. The CDR3 is 11 amino acids. V lost 3 bases to trimming and J lost 6 bases, with 6 bases between them. Germline V gene lookup returns CDR1 DFQATT and CDR2 SNEGSKA (reference sequence). CDR3 loop: CSASNSNEQFF. The CDR3 DNA reads TGCAGTGCTAGTAACTCCAATGAGCAGTTCTTC.

V and J are TRBV6-5 and TRBJ2-6; maybe TRBD1 (6 bases). The CDR3 runs 15 residues. Germline assignment: CDR1 MNHEY and CDR2 SVGAGI. The germline V and J ends were trimmed by 6 bases and 0 bases, with 9 bases remaining between them. CDR3 nucleotides: TGTGCCAGCAGACTGGGACACTCTGGGGCCAACGTCCTGACTTTC. This encodes CASRLGHSGANVLTF.

The rearrangement uses TRBV20-1 and TRBJ2-1, with a tentative D call TRBD2 (5 bases). CDR1 is DFQATT, CDR2 SNEGSKA, per germline (reference sequence). Between the trimmed V and J ends, which lost 3 bases and 13 bases, there was a span of 13 bases. The CDR3 has 11 amino acids. The CDR3 DNA follows: TGCAGTGCTAGCCATCCCCGGGAACAGTTCTTC. This encodes CSASHPREQFF.

Turning to this clone: The sample carries other DNA sequences with the same CDR3. V and J are TRBV25-1 and TRBJ2-5; possible D gene TRBD1, 5 bases. The V and J ends lost 5 bases and 2 bases respectively, with 6 bases between them. Germline loops: CDR1 MGHDK, CDR2 SYGVNS. This CDR3 is 12 amino acids long. CDR3 region: CASSQGQETQYF. The CDR3 bases are TGTGCCAGCAGTCAGGGTCAAGAGACCCAGTACTTC.